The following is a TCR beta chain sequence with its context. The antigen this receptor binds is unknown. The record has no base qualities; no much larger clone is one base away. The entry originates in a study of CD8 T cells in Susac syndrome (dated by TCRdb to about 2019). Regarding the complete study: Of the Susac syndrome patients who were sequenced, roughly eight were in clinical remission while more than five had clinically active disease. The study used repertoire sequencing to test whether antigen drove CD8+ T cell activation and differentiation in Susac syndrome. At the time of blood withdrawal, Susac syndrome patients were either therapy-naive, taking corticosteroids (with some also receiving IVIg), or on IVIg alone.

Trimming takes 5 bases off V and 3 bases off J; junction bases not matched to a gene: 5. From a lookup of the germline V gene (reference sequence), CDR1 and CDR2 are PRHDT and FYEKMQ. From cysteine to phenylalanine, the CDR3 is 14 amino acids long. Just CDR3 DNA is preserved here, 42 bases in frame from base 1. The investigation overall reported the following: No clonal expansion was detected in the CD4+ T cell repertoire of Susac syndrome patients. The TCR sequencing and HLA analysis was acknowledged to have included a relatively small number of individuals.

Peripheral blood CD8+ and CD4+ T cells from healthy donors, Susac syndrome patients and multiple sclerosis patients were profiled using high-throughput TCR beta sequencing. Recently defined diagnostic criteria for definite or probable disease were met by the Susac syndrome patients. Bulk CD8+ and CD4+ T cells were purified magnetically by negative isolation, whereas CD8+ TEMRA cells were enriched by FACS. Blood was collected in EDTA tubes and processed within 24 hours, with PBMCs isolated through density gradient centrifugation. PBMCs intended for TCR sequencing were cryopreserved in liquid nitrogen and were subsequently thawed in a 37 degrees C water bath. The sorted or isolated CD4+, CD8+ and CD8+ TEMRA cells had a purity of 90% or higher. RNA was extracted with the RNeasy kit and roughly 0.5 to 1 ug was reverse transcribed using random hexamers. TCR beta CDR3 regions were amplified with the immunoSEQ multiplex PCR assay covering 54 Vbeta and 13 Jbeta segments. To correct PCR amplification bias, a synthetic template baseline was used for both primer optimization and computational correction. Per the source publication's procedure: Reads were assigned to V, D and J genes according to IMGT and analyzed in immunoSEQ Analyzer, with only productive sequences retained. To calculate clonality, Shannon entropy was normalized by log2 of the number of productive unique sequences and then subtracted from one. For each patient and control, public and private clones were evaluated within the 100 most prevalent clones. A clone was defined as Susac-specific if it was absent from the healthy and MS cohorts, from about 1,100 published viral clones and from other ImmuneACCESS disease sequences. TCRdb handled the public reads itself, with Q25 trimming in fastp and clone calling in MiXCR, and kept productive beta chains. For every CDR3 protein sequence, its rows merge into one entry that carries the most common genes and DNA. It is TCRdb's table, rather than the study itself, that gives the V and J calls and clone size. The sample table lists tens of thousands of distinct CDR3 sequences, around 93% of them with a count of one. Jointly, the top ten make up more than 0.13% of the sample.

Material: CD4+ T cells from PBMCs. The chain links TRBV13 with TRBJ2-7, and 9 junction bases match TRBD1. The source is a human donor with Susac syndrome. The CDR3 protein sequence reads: CASSVGQGYYEQYF. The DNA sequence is TGTGCCAGCAGCGTGGGACAGGGATACTACGAGCAGTACTTC.